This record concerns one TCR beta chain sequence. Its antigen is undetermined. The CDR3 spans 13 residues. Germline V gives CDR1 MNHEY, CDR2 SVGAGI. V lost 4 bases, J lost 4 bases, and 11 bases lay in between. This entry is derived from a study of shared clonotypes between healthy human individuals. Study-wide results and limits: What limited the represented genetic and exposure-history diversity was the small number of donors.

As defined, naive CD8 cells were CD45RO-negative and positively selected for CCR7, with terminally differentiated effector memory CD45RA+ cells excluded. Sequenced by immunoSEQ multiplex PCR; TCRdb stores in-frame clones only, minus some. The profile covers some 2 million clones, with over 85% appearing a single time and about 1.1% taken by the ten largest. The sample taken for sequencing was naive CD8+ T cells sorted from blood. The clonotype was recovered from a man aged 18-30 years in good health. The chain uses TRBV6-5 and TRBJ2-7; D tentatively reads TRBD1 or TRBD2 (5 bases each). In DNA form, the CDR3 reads TGTGCCAGCAGTTCAGGGTGGGGGTACGAGCAGTACTTC. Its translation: CASSSGWGYEQYF.